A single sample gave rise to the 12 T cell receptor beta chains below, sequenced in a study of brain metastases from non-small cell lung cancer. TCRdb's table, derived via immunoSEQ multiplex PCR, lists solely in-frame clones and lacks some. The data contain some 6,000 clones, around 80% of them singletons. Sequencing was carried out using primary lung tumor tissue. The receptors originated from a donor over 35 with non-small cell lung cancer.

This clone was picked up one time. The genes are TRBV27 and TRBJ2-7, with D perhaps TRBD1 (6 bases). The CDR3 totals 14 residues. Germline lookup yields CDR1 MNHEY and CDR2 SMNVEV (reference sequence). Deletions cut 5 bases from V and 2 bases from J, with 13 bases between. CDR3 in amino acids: CASSPGQTTYEQYF. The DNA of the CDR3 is TGTGCCAGCAGTCCCGGACAGACGACCTACGAGCAGTACTTC.

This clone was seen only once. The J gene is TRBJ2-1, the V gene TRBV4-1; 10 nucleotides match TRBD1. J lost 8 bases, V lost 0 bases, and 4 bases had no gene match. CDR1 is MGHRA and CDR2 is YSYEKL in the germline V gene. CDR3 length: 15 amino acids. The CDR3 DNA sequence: TGCGCCAGCAGCCAAGATGGACAGGGGGGGGATGAGCAGTTCTTC. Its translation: CASSQDGQGGDEQFF.

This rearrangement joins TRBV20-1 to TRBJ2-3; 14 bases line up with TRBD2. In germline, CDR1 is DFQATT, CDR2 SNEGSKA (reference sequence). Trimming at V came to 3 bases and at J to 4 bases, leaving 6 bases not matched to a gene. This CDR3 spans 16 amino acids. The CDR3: CSASGTSGGKSDTQYF. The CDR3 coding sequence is TGCAGTGCTAGTGGGACTAGCGGGGGAAAATCAGATACGCAGTATTTT.

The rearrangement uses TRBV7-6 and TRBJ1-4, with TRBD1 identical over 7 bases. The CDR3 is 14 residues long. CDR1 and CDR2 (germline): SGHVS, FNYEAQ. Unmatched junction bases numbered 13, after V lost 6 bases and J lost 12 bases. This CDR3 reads CASRPGTVNEELFF. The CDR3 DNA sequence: TGTGCCAGCAGGCCCGGGACAGTCAATGAGGAACTGTTTTTT.

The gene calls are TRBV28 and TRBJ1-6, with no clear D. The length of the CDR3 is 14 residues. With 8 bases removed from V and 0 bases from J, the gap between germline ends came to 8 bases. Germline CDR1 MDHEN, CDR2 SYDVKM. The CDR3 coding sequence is TGTGCCAGCGGGGTGAACTCCTATAATTCACCCCTCCACTTT. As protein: CASGVNSYNSPLHF.

CDR3 sequence: CASSARGSPGTDTQYF. CDR3 nucleotides: TGTGCCAGCAGCGCTCGCGGATCCCCGGGGACAGATACGCAGTATTTT. The V and J genes are TRBV9 and TRBJ2-3; D perhaps matches TRBD2 (5 bases). The germline V and J ends were trimmed by 3 bases and 3 bases, with 17 bases remaining between them. Germline loops: CDR1 SGDLS, CDR2 YYNGEE. This CDR3 region has 16 residues.

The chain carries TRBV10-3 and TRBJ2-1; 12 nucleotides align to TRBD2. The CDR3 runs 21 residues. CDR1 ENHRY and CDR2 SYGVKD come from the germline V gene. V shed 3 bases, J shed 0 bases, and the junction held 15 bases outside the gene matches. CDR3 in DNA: TGTGCCATCAGTGACCCCGGTACTAGCGGGGGGCTTCTCCCCTCCTACAATGAGCAGTTCTTC. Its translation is CAISDPGTSGGLLPSYNEQFF.

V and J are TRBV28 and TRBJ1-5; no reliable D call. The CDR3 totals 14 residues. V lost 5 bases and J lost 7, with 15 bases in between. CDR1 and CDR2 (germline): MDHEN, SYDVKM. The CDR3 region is CASSKRVGRQPQHF. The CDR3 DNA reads TGTGCCAGCAGTAAAAGGGTCGGGCGGCAGCCCCAGCATTTT.

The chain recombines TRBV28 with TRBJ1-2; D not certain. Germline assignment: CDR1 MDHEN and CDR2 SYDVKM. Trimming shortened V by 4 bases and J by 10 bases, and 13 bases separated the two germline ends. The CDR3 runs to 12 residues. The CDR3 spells CASSSSTLFYTF. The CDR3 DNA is TGTGCCAGCAGTTCCTCGACACTTTTCTACACCTTC.

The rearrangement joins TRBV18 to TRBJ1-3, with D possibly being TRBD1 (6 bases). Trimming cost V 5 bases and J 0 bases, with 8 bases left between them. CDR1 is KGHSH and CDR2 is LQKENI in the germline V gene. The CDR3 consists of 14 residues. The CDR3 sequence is CASSTGNSGNTIYF. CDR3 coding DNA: TGTGCCAGCTCAACAGGGAACTCTGGAAACACCATATATTTT.

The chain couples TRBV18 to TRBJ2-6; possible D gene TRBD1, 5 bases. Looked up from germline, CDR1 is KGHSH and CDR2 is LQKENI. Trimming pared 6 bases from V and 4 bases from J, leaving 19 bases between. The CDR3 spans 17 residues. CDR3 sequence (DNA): TGTGCCAGCTCCCAATTAAATACAGGCTCCGGGGCCAACGTCCTGACTTTC. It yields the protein CASSQLNTGSGANVLTF.

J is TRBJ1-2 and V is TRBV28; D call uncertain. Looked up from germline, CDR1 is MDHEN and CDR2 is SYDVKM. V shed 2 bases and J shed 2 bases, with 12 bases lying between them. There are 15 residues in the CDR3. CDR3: CASSLLFEWNYGYTF. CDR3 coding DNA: TGTGCCAGCAGTTTACTATTCGAGTGGAACTATGGCTACACCTTC.